These 28 T cell receptor beta chains came from one sample sequenced in a study of regulatory T cells in long-lasting Graves disease. Relying on iRepertoire HTBI primers and Arm-PCR of CDR3 regions, the team built TCR beta libraries. TCRdb processed the multiplex PCR reads anew with MiXCR; each CDR3 protein has one entry. The sample has some 470,000 distinct CDR3 sequences, 20% to 25% seen once. Sample time point: persistent/refractory GD, antithyroid drugs over 5 years with positive TRAb. RNA isolated from PBMCs was used to make the TCR library. The sequences come from peripheral blood mononuclear cells (PBMCs), collected when the disease was refractory, from a patient treated with antithyroid drugs. Receptors originate from a female donor with Graves disease.

This clonotype was found many times. The chain couples TRBV30 to TRBJ2-7, with D uncertain. The V and J ends lost 0 bases and 5 bases respectively, with 5 bases between them. Germline V CDR1 and CDR2: GTSNPN, SVGIG (reference sequence). CDR3 length equals 11 residues. CDR3 in amino acids: CAWSVAHEQYF. The CDR3 bases are TGTGCCTGGAGTGTAGCCCACGAGCAGTACTTC.

This clonotype was seen many times. This chain connects TRBV20-1 to TRBJ1-2; D uncertain. The CDR3 is 12 amino acids. V lost 4 bases and J 3 bases, leaving 9 bases between the germline ends. CDR1 and CDR2 (germline): DFQATT, SNEGSKA (reference sequence). DNA of the CDR3: TGCAGTGCTATCCCGATTTACTATGGCTACACCTTC. It encodes CSAIPIYYGYTF.

The sample holds many counts of this clonotype. The chain recombines TRBV2 with TRBJ1-4; 7 nucleotides line up with TRBD1. The CDR3 covers 13 residues. V was clipped by 1 base and J by 17 bases; unmatched bases: 10. Germline CDR1 SNHLY, CDR2 FYNNEI. The CDR3: CASSEGERQGSFF. The DNA for the CDR3 is TGTGCCAGCAGTGAAGGGGAAAGACAGGGAAGTTTTTTT.

This clonotype was observed at least ten times. This chain joins TRBV2 and TRBJ2-1; D unclear. Germline V CDR1 and CDR2: SNHLY, FYNNEI. The length of the CDR3 is 14 residues. V was pared by 3 bases and J by 11 bases, with 17 bases between. CDR3 amino acids: CASSEFRVTGQQFF. In DNA, the CDR3 is TGTGCCAGCAGTGAGTTTAGGGTTACCGGTCAGCAGTTCTTC.

This clonotype was counted at least ten times. This chain joins TRBV28 and TRBJ1-1; D gene ambiguous. This CDR3 is built from 13 residues. CDR1 is MDHEN and CDR2 is SYDVKM in the germline V gene. V gave up 1 base and J gave up 10 bases, with 13 bases separating them. CDR3 nucleotides: TGTGCCAGCAGTTTATTGCATGCGCCTGGAGCTTTCTTT. Residues: CASSLLHAPGAFF.

With respect to this clonotype: A read error may account for a junction end that differs from germline. V gene TRBV6-1 combines with J gene TRBJ1-1; 7 positions agree with TRBD1. CDR3 length equals 14 residues. The germline CDR1 and CDR2 sequences are MNHNS and SASEGT. CDR3 amino acids: CASSRLQGYTEAYF. CDR3 DNA sequence: TGTGCCAGCAGCCGCTTACAGGGGTACACTGAAGCTTACTTT.

This clonotype was seen ten or more times. The chain links TRBV6-1 to TRBJ1-1, with 8 positions matching TRBD1. The germline CDR1 and CDR2 sequences are MNHNS and SASEGT. After removal of 8 bases from V and 10 bases from J, the junction contained 12 bases not matched to a gene. The CDR3 consists of 13 residues. CDR3 amino acids: CASAGTGYLGAFF. CDR3 nucleotide sequence: TGTGCCAGCGCCGGGACAGGCTACTTAGGAGCTTTCTTT.

This clonotype has a count of ten or more. V usage is TRBV28 and J usage is TRBJ1-2; D is unclear. V was pared by 6 bases and J by 8 bases, with 19 bases between. The CDR3 contains 14 residues. Germline lookup yields CDR1 MDHEN and CDR2 SYDVKM. CDR3 amino acids: CASRRLSVAEGYTF. Written as DNA, the CDR3 is TGTGCCAGCAGGAGACTAAGTGTTGCGGAAGGCTACACCTTC.

This clonotype appeared many times. This sequence joins TRBV2 and TRBJ2-3; tentatively, D is TRBD2 (6 bases). The CDR3 is 14 residues long. V lost 5 bases, J lost 6 bases, and 15 bases lay in between. Germline V gene sequence: CDR1 SNHLY, CDR2 FYNNEI. The CDR3 spells CASSLAGRGDTQYF. The CDR3 region has the DNA TGTGCCAGCAGTTTAGCCGGGAGAGGGGATACGCAGTATTTT.

Regarding this clonotype: A much larger clone lies a single base off, so this may be a read error. The chain links TRBV6-2 or TRBV6-3 to TRBJ2-6; tentative D call: TRBD1 (5 bases). CDR1 MNHEY and CDR2 SVGEGT come from the germline V gene. The CDR3 consists of 16 residues. CDR3 amino acids: CASSSPGWSGANVPTF. CDR3 sequence (DNA): TGTGCCAGCAGCAGCCCCGGTTGGTCTGGGGCCAACGTCCCGACTTTC.

The CDR3 loop reads CAYPTGDEQYF. CDR3 coding DNA: TGTGCCTATCCCACCGGGGACGAGCAGTACTTC. The chain has TRBV30 and TRBJ2-7; TRBD2 is a possible D gene (5 bases). CDR3 length equals 11 residues. Trimming removed 7 bases at V and 5 bases at J, with 12 bases between. Germline V gene lookup returns CDR1 GTSNPN and CDR2 SVGIG (reference sequence).

J is TRBJ1-4 and V is TRBV30, with D perhaps TRBD1 (5 bases). This CDR3 is 14 amino acids long. V was clipped by 1 base and J by 9 bases, with 15 bases between them. Germline CDR1 and CDR2: GTSNPN and SVGIG (reference sequence). CDR3 loop: CAWSASGLGQKLFF. CDR3 in DNA: TGTGCCTGGAGTGCCTCTGGACTGGGGCAAAAACTGTTTTTT.

Of note for this clonotype: This sequence may be a read error, since a much larger clone differs from it by one base. The conserved final phenylalanine or tryptophan is absent from the CDR3, which likely points to a read error. The V gene is TRBV24-1, the J gene TRBJ2-7; no clear D gene. The germline CDR1 and CDR2 sequences are KGHDR and SFDVKD. Between the trimmed V and J ends, which lost 2 bases and 0 bases, there was a span of 13 bases. The CDR3 is 16 amino acids. CDR3: CATSDSRTDRSYEQYL. In nucleotides, the CDR3 is TGTGCCACCAGTGATTCCCGTACGGATCGCTCCTACGAGCAGTACCTC.

This clonotype was picked up a small number of times. The J gene is TRBJ2-7, the V gene TRBV12-3 or TRBV12-4; the D gene could be TRBD1 or TRBD2 (5 bases each). This CDR3 is built from 14 residues. The ends were cut back, 7 bases at V and 1 base at J, with 14 bases in the middle. The CDR3 here is CASTERDGSYEQYF. In DNA form, the CDR3 reads TGTGCCAGCACCGAGAGGGACGGTTCCTACGAGCAGTACTTC.

Worth noting for this clonotype: A far bigger clonotype differs at one base, so this is likely a read error. The rearrangement uses TRBV11-3 and TRBJ2-7; no reliable D call. Germline V CDR1 and CDR2: SGHNT, YENEEA. The CDR3 covers 13 residues. DNA for the CDR3: TGTCCCAGCAGCCTAGGAACTCCCTACGAGCAGTACTTC. This encodes CPSSLGTPYEQYF.

This clonotype was found many times. The chain couples TRBV27 to TRBJ2-5, with D uncertain. Germline CDR1 is MNHEY and CDR2 is SMNVEV (reference sequence). The V end lost 2 bases, the J end lost 3 bases, and 10 bases lay between the germline ends. The CDR3 is 14 residues long. The DNA of the CDR3 is TGTGCCAGCAGTTTAGGACCCCCCGAAGAGACCCAGTACTTC. Translation: CASSLGPPEETQYF.

This clonotype has more than one count but fewer than ten. The V gene is TRBV19, the J gene TRBJ2-5, with TRBD2 matching 8 bases. The CDR3 sequence is 16 residues long. V was clipped by 5 bases and J by 5 bases; unmatched bases: 13. CDR1 and CDR2 from the germline V gene are LNHDA and SQIVND (reference sequence). The DNA for the CDR3 is TGTGCCAGTAGTTCCACCGGGACTAGTTGGGCGGAGACCCAGTACTTC. Its translation is CASSSTGTSWAETQYF.

The rearrangement uses TRBV6-5 and TRBJ1-5; no clear D gene. The germline V gene has CDR1 MNHEY and CDR2 SVGAGI. Trimming stripped 2 bases from V and 0 bases from J, with 5 bases between. CDR3 length: 14 residues. The CDR3 nucleotides read TGTGCCAGCAGTTACGGGGTTAGCAATCAGCCCCAGCATTTT. This encodes CASSYGVSNQPQHF.

This clonotype was found many times. The chain combines TRBV6-1 with TRBJ1-1; D uncertain. Germline loops: CDR1 MNHNS, CDR2 SASEGT. The CDR3 has 15 amino acids. V shed 5 bases and J shed 5 bases, with 18 bases lying between them. CDR3 region: CASSPTPHGGTEAFF. As DNA, the CDR3 is TGTGCCAGCAGTCCAACCCCACACGGCGGGACTGAAGCTTTCTTT.

As regards this clonotype: A read error may explain this, as a much larger clone is one base away. V is TRBV6-5 and J is TRBJ2-7; D gene ambiguous. The germline gives CDR1 MNHEY, CDR2 SVGAGI. CDR3 length: 16 amino acids. Trimming removed 2 bases at V and 0 bases at J, with 14 bases between. In DNA form, the CDR3 reads TGTGCCAGCAGTTACGGGCACGATGTAAGCTCCTACGAGCAGTACTTC. Its protein is CASSYGHDVSSYEQYF.

In its sample, this clonotype was seen many times. The V call is TRBV28, the J call TRBJ1-1, with 8 bases lining up with TRBD1. The CDR3 loop spans 11 amino acids. Germline values: CDR1 MDHEN, CDR2 SYDVKM. With V trimmed by 5 bases and J by 11 bases, 4 bases remained unmatched. CDR3 in amino acids: CASSPTGDAFF. DNA for the CDR3: TGTGCCAGCAGTCCGACAGGGGATGCTTTCTTT.

This clonotype was observed many times. This sequence joins TRBV2 and TRBJ2-5, with a possible D match to TRBD1 (6 bases). Per the germline V gene, CDR1 is SNHLY and CDR2 is FYNNEI. Trimming took 0 bases from V and 9 from J, leaving 14 bases between them. CDR3 length: 14 residues. Written as DNA, the CDR3 is TGTGCCAGCAGTGAAGCACAGGGTAGTGGGGCCCAGTACTTC. It is translated as CASSEAQGSGAQYF.

In its sample, this clonotype was seen a few times. The chain has TRBV29-1 and TRBJ2-1, with 12 bases aligning to TRBD2. V shed 6 bases, J shed 7 bases, and the junction held 7 bases outside the gene matches. CDR3 length equals 14 residues. The germline CDR1 and CDR2 sequences are SQVTM and ANQGSEA. The CDR3 DNA reads TGCAGCGTCCACGGACTAGCGGGGTTAAATGAGCAGTTCTTC. The encoded protein is CSVHGLAGLNEQFF.

Ten or more counts support this clonotype. This sequence joins TRBV28 and TRBJ2-5, with D perhaps matching TRBD2 (6 bases). The germline CDR1 and CDR2 sequences are MDHEN and SYDVKM. The CDR3 runs 16 residues. V shed 3 bases and J shed 2 bases, with 16 bases lying between them. CDR3 nucleotide sequence: TGTGCCAGCAGTTTGGGGGGAGCCCTGGGACAAGAGACCCAGTACTTC. It is translated as CASSLGGALGQETQYF.

J is TRBJ1-2 and V is TRBV5-6; TRBD1 matches 12 bases. The CDR3 loop spans 16 amino acids. After removal of 1 base from V and 3 bases from J, the junction contained 4 bases not matched to a gene. Per the germline V gene, CDR1 is SGHDT and CDR2 is YYEEEE. The CDR3 region is CASSLIGTGGDYGYTF. Here the CDR3 DNA reads TGTGCCAGCAGCTTGATTGGGACAGGGGGCGACTATGGCTACACCTTC. Full variable domain (rest looked up from reference TRBV5-6 and TRBJ1-2): DAGVTQSPTHLIKTRGQQVTLRCSPKSGHDTVSWYQQALGQGPQFIFQYYEEEERQRGNFPDRFSGHQFPNYSSELNVNALLLGDSALYLCASSLIGTGGDYGYTFGSGTRLTVV.

This clonotype was seen ten or more times. The chain uses TRBV20-1 and TRBJ2-5; 12 bases are shared with TRBD2. The CDR3 totals 15 residues. V dropped 3 bases and J dropped 3; count of bases not matched to a gene: 5. The germline V gene encodes CDR1 DFQATT and CDR2 SNEGSKA (reference sequence). CDR3 in DNA: TGCAGTGCTAGTGGACTAGCGGGGTTCGAAGAGACCCAGTACTTC. It specifies CSASGLAGFEETQYF.

This clonotype was counted a few times. V and J are TRBV5-1 and TRBJ1-1; possibly TRBD1 for D (5 bases). CDR3 length equals 16 residues. V was clipped by 1 base and J by 4 bases, with 17 bases between them. Germline V gene data show CDR1 as SGHRS and CDR2 as YFSETQ. CDR3 loop: CASSLQYTLGGTEAFF. The DNA of the CDR3 is TGCGCCAGCAGCTTGCAATATACCCTCGGGGGCACTGAAGCTTTCTTT.

The chain combines TRBV6-2 or TRBV6-3 with TRBJ2-7; D unresolved. CDR1 MNHEY and CDR2 SVGEGT come from the germline V gene. The V end was cut by 4 bases, the J end by 8 bases, with 15 bases between. The CDR3 contains 13 residues. In nucleotides, the CDR3 is TGTGCCAGCAGTTTGGAAGACTTTACGAAGCAGTACTTC. Protein sequence: CASSLEDFTKQYF.